Listed below are T cell receptor beta chains from one sample, sequenced in a study of T cells in Graves' hyperthyroidism and ophthalmopathy. MiXCR, run by TCRdb on the multiplex PCR reads, gives a single entry per CDR3 protein. The sample records around 270,000 distinct CDR3 sequences, approximately 18% being singletons. The sample taken for sequencing was blood. These receptor sequences come from a man aged 50 to 60 with Graves' ophthalmopathy. CDR3s leave out the opening cysteine and the closing phenylalanine or tryptophan. Each record gives: J gene, V gene, CDR3 protein.

>TRBJ2-3|TRBV20-1
SASTTTGTDTQY
>TRBJ2-2|TRBV7-9
ASAHEELF
>TRBJ2-1|TRBV7-3
ASSLRSSGAFEQF
>TRBJ2-4|TRBV12-3/TRBV12-4
ASTRAGEGNIQY
>TRBJ1-5|TRBV18
ASSLQGTHQPQH
>TRBJ2-2|TRBV6-6
ASSYLLLADTGELF
>TRBJ1-2|TRBV29-1
SVEDLGGYT
>TRBJ1-1|TRBV9
ASSASGVNTEAF
>TRBJ1-2|TRBV6-1
ASSELVKLQGYT
>TRBJ1-2|TRBV4-1
ASSQITPQGRDSYGYT
>TRBJ2-3|TRBV29-1
SVWREKDTQY
>TRBJ1-2|TRBV11-2
ASSLGQTYGYT
>TRBJ2-1|TRBV20-1
SASTSYGRENYNEQF
>TRBJ2-1|TRBV3-1
ASSQVRGIGYNEQF
>TRBJ2-6|TRBV27
ASSSRDRSSGANVLT
>TRBJ2-3|TRBV20-1
SARVSGGGDTQY
>TRBJ1-1|TRBV2
ASSVVGPLDEAF
>TRBJ1-5|TRBV7-8
ASSLALWEGNQPQH
>TRBJ2-7|TRBV28
ASSPTSGRVPEQY
>TRBJ1-1|TRBV5-1
ASSLTSANTEAF
>TRBJ2-7|TRBV3-1
ASSQEKDRYSYEQY
>TRBJ2-4|TRBV7-2
ASSLDRGPGTGTRAKNIQY
>TRBJ2-1|TRBV19
ASSIDAASGRAYNEQF
>TRBJ2-6|TRBV11-2
ASTPTGAGANVLT
>TRBJ2-7|TRBV28
ASTESLPTGEQY
>TRBJ2-1|TRBV11-1
ASSLSLIAGGSNEQF
>TRBJ1-5|TRBV4-1
ASSQDLGNQPQH
>TRBJ1-2|TRBV5-1
ASSLGSGSGYT
>TRBJ1-2|TRBV20-1
SASHRVGYT
>TRBJ2-7|TRBV28
ASSLSRQISYERY
>TRBJ2-7|TRBV20-1
SAEGQTYEQY
>TRBJ1-1|TRBV12-5
ASGLGTGDTEAF
>TRBJ1-5|TRBV27
ASSFTVGQPQH
>TRBJ2-7|TRBV28
ASSEDGAYEQY
>TRBJ2-3|TRBV11-2
ASSTPGKSTDTQY
>TRBJ2-3|TRBV27
ASRAGDRGHPDTQY
>TRBJ1-5|TRBV6-1
ASRDRGSNQPQH
>TRBJ1-6|TRBV6-5
ASSNNRGYNSPLH
>TRBJ2-1|TRBV10-3
AISAGGGHEQF
>TRBJ1-1|TRBV27
ASSHHGGRNTEAF
>TRBJ2-2|TRBV28
ASSFSRELTGELF
>TRBJ1-2|TRBV6-1
ASSERFRDNRYT
>TRBJ2-7|TRBV5-1
ASSPADRGDEQY
>TRBJ1-6|TRBV2
ASSEALVSPLH
>TRBJ1-6|TRBV28
ASISGGWRRSPLH
>TRBJ2-7|TRBV28
ASSLGTGVYEQY
>TRBJ1-2|TRBV13
ASSTDRQAYGYT
>TRBJ2-7|TRBV19
ASSISDTQTRRQY
>TRBJ1-1|TRBV5-6
ASSFQSTEAF
>TRBJ1-4|TRBV9
ASTRSGGLNEKLF
>TRBJ1-1|TRBV12-3/TRBV12-4
ASRPGNTEAF